The next 16 T cell receptor beta chains were all read from a single sample in a study of cytomegalovirus exposure and HLA in healthy donors. A multiplex PCR was run with 60 Vbeta primers and 13 Jbeta primers. This table comes from immunoSEQ multiplex PCR, and its TCRdb copy is limited to in-frame clones, with some not included. The table has about 190,000 clones, roughly 87% seen once. Sequencing was performed on PBMCs. The receptors were gathered from a man aged 45-65 years in good health and CMV-seronegative.

The chain employs TRBV28 and TRBJ2-1, with 16 bases lining up with TRBD2. Per germline, CDR1 MDHEN and CDR2 SYDVKM. Trimming at V came to 3 bases and at J to 9 bases, leaving 5 bases not matched to a gene. The CDR3 extends over 16 amino acids. The CDR3 here is CASSFSGTSGRGEQFF. The CDR3 DNA reads as TGTGCCAGCAGTTTTTCCGGGACTAGCGGGAGGGGTGAGCAGTTCTTC.

Details on this clone: Germline is not matched at one junction end, which may reflect a read error. The chain employs TRBV7-2 and TRBJ1-1; TRBD1 agrees at 8 bases. Germline V lookup: CDR1 SGHTA, CDR2 FQGNSA. The length of the CDR3 is 14 residues. CDR3 amino acids: CANSLGQGRMNAFF. The CDR3 DNA sequence: TGTGCCAACAGCTTAGGACAGGGAAGAATGAATGCTTTCTTT. Full variable domain (outside the CDR3, taken from reference TRBV7-2 and TRBJ1-1): GAGVSQSPSNKVTEKGKDVELRCDPISGHTALYWYRQSLGQGLEFLIYFQGNSAPDKSGLPSDRFSAERTGGSVSTLTIQRTQQEDSAVYLCANSLGQGRMNAFFGQGTRLTVV.

This chain links TRBV7-6 with TRBJ2-1; TRBD2 matches 8 bases. Germline V gene data show CDR1 as SGHVS and CDR2 as FNYEAQ. The V segment lost 1 base and the J segment 9 bases; nucleotides outside the gene matches: 14. There are 17 residues in the CDR3. Here the CDR3 DNA reads TGTGCCAGCAGCTTAGTAGACAGCGGGAGATCTTATAGTGAGCAGTTCTTC. This codes for CASSLVDSGRSYSEQFF.

The rearrangement uses TRBV6-5 and TRBJ2-3, with D perhaps matching TRBD2 (5 bases). Trimming took off 2 bases at V and 6 bases at J, with 12 bases between the two ends. In germline, CDR1 is MNHEY, CDR2 SVGAGI. The CDR3 contains 14 residues. The CDR3 loop reads CASSYADSTDTQYF. For the CDR3, the DNA is TGTGCCAGCAGTTACGCGGACTCCACGGATACGCAGTATTTT.

This chain uses TRBV19 with TRBJ2-1; perhaps TRBD1 as D (6 bases). The length of the CDR3 is 10 residues. V was trimmed by 9 bases and J by 7 bases, leaving 7 bases between them. The germline V gene encodes CDR1 LNHDA and CDR2 SQIVND (reference sequence). The CDR3 loop is CARRGNEQFF. CDR3 nucleotide sequence: TGTGCCAGAAGGGGGAATGAGCAGTTCTTC.

This clone showed up just a few times. The rearrangement links TRBV5-6 to TRBJ1-1; no definite D call. CDR1 is SGHDT and CDR2 is YYEEEE in the germline V gene. The CDR3 runs 14 residues. V gave up 4 bases and J gave up 5 bases, with 15 bases separating them. The CDR3 region is CASSLDGVRTEAFF. Here the CDR3 DNA reads TGTGCCAGCAGCCTCGACGGGGTACGGACTGAAGCTTTCTTT.

This chain connects TRBV6-6 to TRBJ1-1; 8 nucleotides align to TRBD1. The CDR3 totals 14 residues. The V gene end was trimmed by 5 bases and the J gene end by 5 bases; junction bases not matched to a gene: 7. The germline V gene encodes CDR1 MNHNY and CDR2 SVGAGI (reference sequence). CDR3 residues: CASSQYRDRTEAFF. The CDR3 DNA follows: TGTGCCAGCAGTCAGTACCGGGACAGGACTGAAGCTTTCTTT.

The V call is TRBV18, the J call TRBJ2-7, with 10 nucleotides matching TRBD2. This CDR3 contains 15 residues. V lost 5 bases to trimming and J lost 3 bases; unmatched junction nucleotides: 7. CDR1 and CDR2 (germline): KGHSH, LQKENI. The CDR3 protein is CASSATSGVSYEQYF. The DNA for the CDR3 is TGTGCCAGCTCAGCCACTAGCGGGGTTAGCTACGAGCAGTACTTC.

V is TRBV7-2 and J is TRBJ2-7; D uncertain. CDR1 is SGHTA and CDR2 is FQGNSA in the germline V gene. The V end was cut by 0 bases, the J end by 7 bases, with 7 bases between. The CDR3 sequence is 12 residues long. The CDR3 loop reads CASSLALQEQYF. The CDR3 nucleotides are TGTGCCAGCAGCTTAGCGCTACAGGAGCAGTACTTC. Variable domain in full (rest from reference TRBV7-2 and TRBJ2-7): GAGVSQSPSNKVTEKGKDVELRCDPISGHTALYWYRQSLGQGLEFLIYFQGNSAPDKSGLPSDRFSAERTGGSVSTLTIQRTQQEDSAVYLCASSLALQEQYFGPGTRLTVT.

This chain uses TRBV7-8 with TRBJ1-6, with a tentative D call TRBD1 (6 bases). Germline V gene sequence: CDR1 SGHVS, CDR2 FQNEAQ. The CDR3 consists of 17 residues. Trimming pared 2 bases from V and 7 bases from J, leaving 18 bases between. The DNA of the CDR3 is TGTGCCAGCAGCTTATCCGCACGGGGGGCAAGGAATTCACCCCTCCACTTT. Its protein is CASSLSARGARNSPLHF.

The chain has TRBV7-2 and TRBJ1-2, with 11 bases aligning to TRBD1. V trimming: 6 bases; J trimming: 2 bases; junction bases outside the gene matches: 2. In germline, CDR1 is SGHTA, CDR2 FQGNSA. This CDR3 is built from 14 residues. The CDR3 region is CASSRDRGNYGYTF. Written as DNA, the CDR3 is TGTGCCAGCAGTCGGGACAGGGGGAACTATGGCTACACCTTC. Variable domain in full (rest from reference TRBV7-2 and TRBJ1-2): GAGVSQSPSNKVTEKGKDVELRCDPISGHTALYWYRQSLGQGLEFLIYFQGNSAPDKSGLPSDRFSAERTGGSVSTLTIQRTQQEDSAVYLCASSRDRGNYGYTFGSGTRLTVV.

V is TRBV6-1 and J is TRBJ2-7, with D perhaps matching TRBD1 (5 bases). Trimming left V 4 bases short and J 3 bases short, with 16 bases between. Germline V lookup: CDR1 MNHNS, CDR2 SASEGT. This CDR3 is 15 amino acids long. The CDR3 DNA is TGTGCCAGCAGTGTCAGGGTCCACCCCATCTACGAGCAGTACTTC. It encodes CASSVRVHPIYEQYF.

The chain employs TRBV18 and TRBJ1-2; unclear D gene. Between the trimmed V and J ends, which lost 3 bases and 0 bases, there was a span of 11 bases. The CDR3 runs 15 residues. From germline, CDR1 is KGHSH and CDR2 LQKENI. The CDR3 protein is CASSPERASNYGYTF. The DNA of the CDR3 is TGTGCCAGCTCACCGGAGAGGGCATCTAACTATGGCTACACCTTC.

This rearrangement joins TRBV7-2 to TRBJ2-5, with 7 bases fitting TRBD1. V gave up 5 bases and J gave up 7 bases; unmatched junction bases: 10. The CDR3 spans 14 residues. From germline, CDR1 is SGHTA and CDR2 FQGNSA. The CDR3 reads CASSPPSPGGTQYF. The DNA of the CDR3 is TGTGCCAGCAGCCCCCCCTCCCCAGGGGGGACCCAGTACTTC.

J is TRBJ1-1 and V is TRBV7-2; 9 bases are shared with TRBD1. The CDR3 has 14 residues. Germline V CDR1 and CDR2: SGHTA, FQGNSA. Trimming removed 5 bases from V and 8 bases from J; junction bases left unmatched: 9. CDR3 sequence: CASSPNSGQGEAFF. In DNA, the CDR3 is TGTGCCAGCAGCCCCAACTCGGGACAGGGCGAAGCTTTCTTT.

This chain links TRBV6-1 with TRBJ1-3; D might be TRBD1 (5 bases). CDR3 length equals 15 residues. Germline lookup yields CDR1 MNHNS and CDR2 SASEGT. Deletions cut 5 bases from V and 0 bases from J, with 11 bases between. DNA of the CDR3: TGTGCCAGCAGTCGAGACAGAAACTCTGGAAACACCATATATTTT. This translates into CASSRDRNSGNTIYF.